The TCR beta chain described here comes from a study of vaccination and CD4 T cells after COVID-19. Background on the study: In the convalescent group, nasal swab PCR was SARS-CoV-2 positive; under 10 cases were mild and one severe. Convalescent donors were composed of six males and four females, of whom two were Hispanic.

Cultured CD4+ T cell DNA was sequenced using the Oncomine TCR Beta short-read assay. TCRdb independently ran MiXCR on the PCR reads; one entry per CDR3 protein. The top ten hold 10% of the sample, which has some 15,000 distinct CDR3 sequences, 33% seen once. Treatment of the sample: roughly 10-day PBMC culture with coronavirus spike peptide pools or control peptides (ViraFEST assay). By share of the sample, this clonotype is large. What it binds is unknown. Germline V lookup: CDR1 MNHEY, CDR2 SVGAGI. V gave up 2 bases and J gave up 7 bases, with 15 bases separating them. The CDR3 is 16 amino acids. The V and J genes are TRBV6-5 and TRBJ1-6, with TRBD1 as a possible D gene (5 bases). This sequence originates from a human donor who had recovered from COVID-19. The starting material was CD4+ T cells from blood, cultured in vitro, obtained after SARS-CoV-2 vaccination. In nucleotides, the CDR3 is TGTGCCAGCAGTTACCATCCTCGTGGGACCAATTCACCCCTCCACTTT. It specifies CASSYHPRGTNSPLHF.